This T cell receptor beta chain came from a study of CD8 T cells in ankylosing spondylitis. TCRdb passed the 5' RACE reads through MiXCR, listing each CDR3 protein once. The profile shows some 290,000 distinct CDR3 sequences, around 20% of them singletons. About this clonotype: The antigen is undetermined.

V dropped 6 bases and J dropped 6 bases, with 18 bases sitting between them. CDR3 size: 14 residues. Germline CDR1 and CDR2: DFQATT and SNEGSKA (reference sequence). Study results and limitations: Ankylosing spondylitis blood seemed to carry a telltale TCR beta motif made of roughly 8 highly homologous variants.

The specimen sequenced was blood, either unsorted or a sorted T cell fraction (not recorded which). This chain uses TRBV20-1 with TRBJ1-5; possibly TRBD1 for D (6 bases). This clonotype originated in a male donor with ankylosing spondylitis or in good health (not recorded which). The CDR3 nucleotides read TGCAGTGCCTCCAGGGGAGTTGCCGGTCAGCCCCAGCATTTT. This translates into CSASRGVAGQPQHF.